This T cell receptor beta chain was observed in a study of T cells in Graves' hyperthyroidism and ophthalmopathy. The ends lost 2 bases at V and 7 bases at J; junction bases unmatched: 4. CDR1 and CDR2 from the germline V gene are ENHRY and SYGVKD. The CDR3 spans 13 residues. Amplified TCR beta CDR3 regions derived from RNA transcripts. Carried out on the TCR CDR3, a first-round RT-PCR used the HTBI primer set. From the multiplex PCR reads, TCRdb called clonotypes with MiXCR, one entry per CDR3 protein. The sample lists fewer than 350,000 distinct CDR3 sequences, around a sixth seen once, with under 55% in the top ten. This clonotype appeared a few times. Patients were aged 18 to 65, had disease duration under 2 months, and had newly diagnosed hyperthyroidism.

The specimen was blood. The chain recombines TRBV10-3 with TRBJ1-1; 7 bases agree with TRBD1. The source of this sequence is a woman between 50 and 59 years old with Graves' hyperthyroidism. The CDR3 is CAISEVQGGEAFF. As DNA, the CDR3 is TGTGCCATCAGTGAGGTCCAGGGGGGTGAAGCTTTCTTT.